One sample yielded the 16 T cell receptor beta chains listed below, sequenced in a study of blood T cell repertoires in COVID-19 (dated by TCRdb to about 2020). Library generation was performed with the immunoSEQ multiplex PCR assay. TCRdb obtained this table from immuneACCESS and retained in-frame rearrangements with V and J assigned. These tables miss some clones; where compared with another copy, unresolved V genes account for less than half of the shortfall, and the remainder is unexplained. The sample records roughly 220,000 clones, around 83% of which are singletons. The ten largest make up 10% of the sample. The sequenced sample consisted of peripheral blood. The source is a woman between 50 and 59 years old with COVID-19, enrolled during active disease.

This chain connects TRBV7-2 to TRBJ1-1; maybe TRBD1 (6 bases). This CDR3 region has 12 residues. Germline values: CDR1 SGHTA, CDR2 FQGNSA. Trimming took 3 bases from V and 7 from J, leaving 9 bases between them. CDR3 residues: CASSFRGGEAFF. CDR3 nucleotide sequence: TGTGCCAGCAGCTTTAGGGGGGGTGAAGCTTTCTTT.

V usage is TRBV15 and J usage is TRBJ2-1; tentatively, D is TRBD2 (6 bases). The V gene lost 0 bases and the J gene lost 6 bases, with 9 bases spanning the gap. Germline loops: CDR1 LNHNV, CDR2 YYDKDF (reference sequence). The CDR3 covers 14 residues. The CDR3 DNA follows: TGTGCCACCAGCAGAGATTTGGGGGGCAATGAGCAGTTCTTC. It encodes CATSRDLGGNEQFF.

The gene calls are TRBV19 and TRBJ2-2; TRBD1 matches 8 bases. The CDR3 spans 16 residues. Germline CDR1 reads LNHDA; CDR2 reads SQIVND (reference sequence). V lost 3 bases, J lost 3 bases, and 6 bases stayed unmatched. The CDR3 loop is CASSIFGTGDTGELFF. CDR3 sequence (DNA): TGTGCCAGTAGTATTTTCGGGACAGGAGACACCGGGGAGCTGTTTTTT.

This clone has only a few counts. This chain links TRBV6-1 with TRBJ1-5; D ambiguous. V lost 0 bases and J lost 12, with 12 bases in between. The germline CDR1 and CDR2 sequences are MNHNS and SASEGT. CDR3 size: 13 residues. The CDR3 sequence: CASSEAPHGGQHF. The DNA of the CDR3 is TGTGCCAGCAGTGAAGCGCCCCATGGAGGCCAGCATTTT.

The gene calls are TRBV6-5 and TRBJ1-2; 7 bases agree with TRBD1. V shed 8 bases and J 4 bases; nucleotides not matched to a gene: 4. Germline V gene data show CDR1 as MNHEY and CDR2 as SVGAGI. The CDR3 is made up of 12 amino acids. As DNA, the CDR3 is TGTGCCAGCTTCGGGACAGTCTATGGCTACACCTTC. Protein product: CASFGTVYGYTF.

V and J are TRBV29-1 and TRBJ1-5; the D is unclear. Germline CDR1 and CDR2: SQVTM and ANQGSEA. V lost 4 bases and J 2 bases, leaving 12 bases between the germline ends. This CDR3 is built from 14 residues. CDR3 nucleotide sequence: TGCAGCGTTGCGGAGGGTTGGGGCAATCAGCCCCAGCATTTT. Amino acids: CSVAEGWGNQPQHF.

The rearrangement links TRBV11-3 to TRBJ2-1, with TRBD1 as a possible D gene (6 bases). Germline CDR1 is SGHNT and CDR2 is YENEEA. Trimming took 2 bases from V and 6 from J, leaving 14 bases between them. This CDR3 spans 15 amino acids. CDR3 sequence (DNA): TGTGCCAGCAGCTTAATTGGGGGCCAGTTCAATGAGCAGTTCTTC. This sequence encodes CASSLIGGQFNEQFF.

This clone was counted once. The chain combines TRBV10-1 with TRBJ2-7, with D maybe TRBD1 (5 bases). The CDR3 consists of 14 residues. CDR1 WNHNN and CDR2 SYGVQD come from the germline V gene (reference sequence). With 0 bases removed from V and 1 base from J, the gap between germline ends came to 7 bases. The CDR3 is CASSESGASYEQYF. The CDR3 nucleotides are TGCGCCAGCAGTGAGTCAGGGGCGTCCTACGAGCAGTACTTC.

The V call is TRBV29-1, the J call TRBJ1-2; TRBD1 is a possible D gene (5 bases). Trimming removed 4 bases at V and 2 bases at J, with 11 bases between. Germline assignment: CDR1 SQVTM and CDR2 ANQGSEA. This CDR3 comprises 13 residues. CDR3 nucleotides: TGCAGCGTTGGGGGGGGAGGGAACTATGGCTACACCTTC. Translated: CSVGGGGNYGYTF.

This chain joins TRBV28 and TRBJ1-1; D gene unclear. This CDR3 has 16 residues. Germline CDR1 MDHEN, CDR2 SYDVKM. V shed 3 bases and J shed 0 bases, with 14 bases lying between them. DNA of the CDR3: TGTGCCAGCAGTTTCTCGATGGGCAGACTGAACACTGAAGCTTTCTTT. It is translated as CASSFSMGRLNTEAFF.

In this sample, this clone turned up once. The chain is built from TRBV27 and TRBJ1-1; TRBD1 aligns across 10 bases. V lost 5 bases, J lost 4 bases, and 7 bases stayed unmatched. Germline CDR1 is MNHEY and CDR2 is SMNVEV (reference sequence). The length of the CDR3 is 15 residues. In nucleotides, the CDR3 is TGTGCCAGCAGTCCAAGCCGGGACAGGGGCACTGAAGCTTTCTTT. Protein: CASSPSRDRGTEAFF.

The chain is built from TRBV21-1 and TRBJ2-3; the D call in the table, TRBD2, was not verified against the DNA. TRBV21-1 is flagged as a pseudogene. The CDR3 extends over 13 amino acids. The CDR3 spells CASSNGEGDTQYF. CDR3 DNA: TGTGCCAGCAGCAACGGGGAAGGGGATACGCAGTATTTT.

This clone appeared a single time. The chain's CDR3 is CASSGSGIYNEQFF. CDR3 coding DNA: TGCGCCAGCAGTGGGTCCGGGATATACAATGAGCAGTTCTTC. This rearrangement joins TRBV10-1 to TRBJ2-1, with D possibly being TRBD2 (5 bases). The CDR3 extends over 14 amino acids. V lost 4 bases, J lost 4 bases, and 11 bases lay in between. The V gene's germline CDR1 is WNHNN and CDR2 SYGVQD (reference sequence).

This chain joins TRBV7-8 and TRBJ1-5, with 11 bases fitting TRBD1. Per the germline V gene, CDR1 is SGHVS and CDR2 is FQNEAQ. This CDR3 comprises 16 residues. V gave up 2 bases and J gave up 4 bases; unmatched junction bases: 4. The CDR3 sequence is CASSLRTGGLNQPQHF. The CDR3 bases are TGTGCCAGCAGCTTAAGGACAGGGGGCCTGAATCAGCCCCAGCATTTT. The whole variable domain, filled in from reference TRBV7-8 and TRBJ1-5, reads GAGVSQSPRYKVAKRGQDVALRCDPISGHVSLFWYQQALGQGPEFLTYFQNEAQLDKSGLPSDRFFAERPEGSVSTLKIQRTQQEDSAVYLCASSLRTGGLNQPQHFGDGTRLSIL.

In the case of this clone: This CDR3 is also generated by other DNA sequences in the sample. The rearrangement uses TRBV19 and TRBJ2-3; D is perhaps TRBD2 (6 bases). Germline CDR1 is LNHDA and CDR2 is SQIVND (reference sequence). Trimming cost V 3 bases and J 2 bases, with 12 bases left between them. The CDR3 spans 15 residues. This chain's CDR3 is CASSIGGVSTDTQYF. In DNA form, the CDR3 reads TGTGCCAGTAGTATTGGCGGGGTATCCACAGATACGCAGTATTTT. Supplemented by reference TRBV19 and TRBJ2-3, the full variable domain reads DGGITQSPKYLFRKEGQNVTLSCEQNLNHDAMYWYRQDPGQGLRLIYYSQIVNDFQKGDIAEGYSVSREKKESFPLTVTSAQKNPTAFYLCASSIGGVSTDTQYFGPGTRLTVL.

The gene calls are TRBV2 and TRBJ2-1, with 9 nucleotides matching TRBD1. Germline loops: CDR1 SNHLY, CDR2 FYNNEI. This CDR3 has 18 residues. V trimming: 6 bases; J trimming: 7 bases; junction bases outside the gene matches: 19. The CDR3 loop is CASRAKVLTGGFGNEQFF. CDR3 DNA: TGTGCCAGCAGAGCGAAAGTACTTACAGGGGGCTTCGGGAATGAGCAGTTCTTC. Drawing the rest from reference TRBV2 and TRBJ2-1, the complete variable domain is EPEVTQTPSHQVTQMGQEVILRCVPISNHLYFYWYRQILGQKVEFLVSFYNNEISEKSEIFDDQFSVERPDGSNFTLKIRSTKLEDSAMYFCASRAKVLTGGFGNEQFFGPGTRLTVL.